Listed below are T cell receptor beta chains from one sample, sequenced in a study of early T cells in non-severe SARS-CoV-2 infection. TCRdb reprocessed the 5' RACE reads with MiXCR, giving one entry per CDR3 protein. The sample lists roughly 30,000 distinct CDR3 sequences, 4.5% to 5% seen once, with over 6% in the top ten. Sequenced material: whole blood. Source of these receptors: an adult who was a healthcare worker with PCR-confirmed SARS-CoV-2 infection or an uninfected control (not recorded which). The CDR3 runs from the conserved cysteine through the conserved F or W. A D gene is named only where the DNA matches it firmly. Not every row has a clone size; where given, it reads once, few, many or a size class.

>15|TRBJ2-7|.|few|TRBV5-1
TGCGCCAGCAGCTTGGGACAGGCTGGGCCCTACGAGCAGTACTTC
CASSLGQAGPYEQYF
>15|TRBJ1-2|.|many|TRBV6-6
TGTGCCAGCATTCCCGGGAGGGGATTCGGGTATGGCTACACCTTC
CASIPGRGFGYGYTF
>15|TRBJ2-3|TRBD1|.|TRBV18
TGTGCCAGCTCACCGCGGACAGGGATCCCAGATACGCAGTATTTT
CASSPRTGIPDTQYF
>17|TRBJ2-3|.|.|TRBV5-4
TGTGCCAGCAGCTTGGGTTCGGGTAGGGCTCCCCCAGATACGCAGTATTTT
CASSLGSGRAPPDTQYF
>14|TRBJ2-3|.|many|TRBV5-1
TGCGCCAGCAGCTTGTCTGCCACTGGGAGCACGCAGTATTTT
CASSLSATGSTQYF
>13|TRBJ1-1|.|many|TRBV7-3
TGTGCCAGCAGCTCAAGTCGGACAGCCGAAGCTTTCTTT
CASSSSRTAEAFF
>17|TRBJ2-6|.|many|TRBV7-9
TGTGCCAGCAGCTTAGCGCGGGACCCTCTGGGGGCCAACGTCCTGACTTTC
CASSLARDPLGANVLTF
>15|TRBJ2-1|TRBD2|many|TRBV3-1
TGTGCCAGCAGTGCAAGCGGGAGGGATTGGGATGAGCAGTTCTTC
CASSASGRDWDEQFF
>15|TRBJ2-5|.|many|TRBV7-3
TGTGCCAGCAGCTTAACGGGAGACGGAGAAGAGACCCAGTACTTC
CASSLTGDGEETQYF
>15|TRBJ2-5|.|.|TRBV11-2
TGTGCCAGCAGCCCCGGAGGAACCCGTCGGGAGACCCAGTACTTC
CASSPGGTRRETQYF
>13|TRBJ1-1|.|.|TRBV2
TGTGCCAGCAGTGACTGGGGTAACACTGAAGCTTTCTTT
CASSDWGNTEAFF
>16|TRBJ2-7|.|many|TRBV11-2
TGTGCCAGCAGCTTAGGCACGGGGTTAGGCTCCTACGAGCAGTACTTC
CASSLGTGLGSYEQYF
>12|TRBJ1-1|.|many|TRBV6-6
TGTGCGGCGAGTTATCGCAACACTGAAGCTTTCTTT
CAASYRNTEAFF
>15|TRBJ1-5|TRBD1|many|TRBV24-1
TGTGCCACCAGTGACCGACAGGGCCGCAATCAGCCCCAGCATTTT
CATSDRQGRNQPQHF
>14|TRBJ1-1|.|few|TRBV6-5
TGTGCCAGCAGTTACGGGGGGGAGGAGACTGAAGTTTTCTTT
CASSYGGEETEVFF
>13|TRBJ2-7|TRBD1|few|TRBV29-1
TGCAGCGTTGAAACGGGACAGGGTGACGAGCAGTACTTC
CSVETGQGDEQYF
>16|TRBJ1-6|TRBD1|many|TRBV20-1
TGCAGTGCTAGAGATCCAAAACAGGGGGCTAATTCACCCCTCCACTTT
CSARDPKQGANSPLHF
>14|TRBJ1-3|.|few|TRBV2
TGTGCCAGCAGTGAAGCGCGTCAGGGGAACACCATATATTTT
CASSEARQGNTIYF
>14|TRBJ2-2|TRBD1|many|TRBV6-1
TGTGCCAGCACCGGGACAGCCAACACCGGGGAGCTGTTTTTT
CASTGTANTGELFF
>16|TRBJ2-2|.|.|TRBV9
TGTGCCTGCAGCGAATACTCAACAGGGTACACCGGGGAGCTGTTTTTT
CACSEYSTGYTGELFF
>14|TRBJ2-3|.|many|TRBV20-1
TGCAGTGCTCAGAGGACAGTTGGCACAGATACGCAGTATTTT
CSAQRTVGTDTQYF
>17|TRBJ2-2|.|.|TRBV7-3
TGTGCCAGCAGCTTAAATACCCCGGGAACGTACGCCGGGGAGCTGTTTTTT
CASSLNTPGTYAGELFF
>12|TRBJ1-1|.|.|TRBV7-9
TGTGCCACTTCATACGGGAACACTGAAGCTTTCTTT
CATSYGNTEAFF
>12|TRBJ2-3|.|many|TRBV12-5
TGTGCTAGTGGAACCGCTATTCGAGGGCAGTATTTT
CASGTAIRGQYF
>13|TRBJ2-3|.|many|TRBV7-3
TGTGCCAGCAGCTTAACGGGGACAGATACGCAGTATTTT
CASSLTGTDTQYF
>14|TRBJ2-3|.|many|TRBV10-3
TGTGCCATCAGTCCCCGGGACCACACAGATACGCAGTATTTT
CAISPRDHTDTQYF
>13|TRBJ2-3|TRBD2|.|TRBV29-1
TGCAGCGTTAAGCGGGGGAGCACAGATACGCAGTATTTT
CSVKRGSTDTQYF
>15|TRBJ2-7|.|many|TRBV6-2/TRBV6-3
TGTGCCAGCAGTTACGAGGGGGGAGCGGCCTACGAGCAGTACTTC
CASSYEGGAAYEQYF
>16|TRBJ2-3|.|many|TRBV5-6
TGTGCCAGCAGCTTGGCCAAGGCGCCGAACACAGATACGCAGTATTTT
CASSLAKAPNTDTQYF
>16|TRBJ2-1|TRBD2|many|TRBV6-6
TGTGCCAGCAGTACTCACAATAGCGGGAGTAACTATGAGCAGTTCTTC
CASSTHNSGSNYEQFF
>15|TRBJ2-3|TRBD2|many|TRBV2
TGTGCCAGCAGTGCGCTAGCGGGAGCGACAGATACGCAGTATTTT
CASSALAGATDTQYF
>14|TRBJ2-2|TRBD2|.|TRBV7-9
TGTGCCAGCATTTCAGCGGGGGCAACCGGGGAGCTGTTTTTT
CASISAGATGELFF
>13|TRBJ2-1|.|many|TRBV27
TGTGCCAGCAAATTGGGAGTTGGGAATGAGCAGTTCTTC
CASKLGVGNEQFF
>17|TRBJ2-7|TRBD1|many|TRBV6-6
TGTGCCAGCAGTTACTCCCCACAGGGGGCTATAACCTACGAGCAGTACTTC
CASSYSPQGAITYEQYF
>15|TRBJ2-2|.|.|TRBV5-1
TGCGCCAGCAGCTTAAGGGCGGCGAACACCGGGGAGCTGTTTTTT
CASSLRAANTGELFF
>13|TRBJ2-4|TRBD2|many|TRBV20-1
TGCAGTGCTAGGGGGGGGAGTAGGAACATTCAGTACTTC
CSARGGSRNIQYF
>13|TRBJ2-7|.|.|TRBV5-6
TGTGCCAGCAGCGCCGGGACATCTCGCGAGCAGTACTTC
CASSAGTSREQYF
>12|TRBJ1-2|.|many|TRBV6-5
TGTGCGACCCCAGGCTTATCCTATGGCTACACCTTC
CATPGLSYGYTF
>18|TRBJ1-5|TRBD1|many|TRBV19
TGTGCCAGTAGTTCGCCGACAGGGAGAACATATAGCAATCAGCCCCAGCATTTT
CASSSPTGRTYSNQPQHF
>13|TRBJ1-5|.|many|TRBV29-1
TGCAGCGTTGGTTCAGGGGGCAATCAGCCCCAGCATTTT
CSVGSGGNQPQHF
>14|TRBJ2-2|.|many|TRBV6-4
TGTGCCAGCAGTGCAAGCGAAAACACCGGGGAGCTGTTTTTT
CASSASENTGELFF
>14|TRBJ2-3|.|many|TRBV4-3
TGCGCCAGCAGCCGAGAGATTAACACAGATACGCAGTATTTT
CASSREINTDTQYF
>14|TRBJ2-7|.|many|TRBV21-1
TGTGCCAGCAGCAACCTAATTTGTCTGGGGGAGCAGTACTTC
CASSNLICLGEQYF
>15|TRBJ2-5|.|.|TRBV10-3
TGTGCCATCAGTTACGGACAACCCCTGCAAGAGACCCAGTACTTC
CAISYGQPLQETQYF
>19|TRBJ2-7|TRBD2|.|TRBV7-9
TGTGCCAGCAGCTCACACGCGGGCGGAACTAGCGGATACCTGTACGAGCAGTACTTC
CASSSHAGGTSGYLYEQYF
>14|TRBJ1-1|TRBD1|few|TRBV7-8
TGTGCCAGCAGCTTACGGACAGGCCTCACTGAAGCTTTCTTT
CASSLRTGLTEAFF
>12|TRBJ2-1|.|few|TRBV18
TGTGCCAGCTCTTACACGGACGGTGAGCAGTTCTTC
CASSYTDGEQFF
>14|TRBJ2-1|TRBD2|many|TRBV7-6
TGTGCCAGCAGCTTTGGCGGGGGGGCCAATGAGCAGTTCTTC
CASSFGGGANEQFF
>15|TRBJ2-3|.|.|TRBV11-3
TGTGCCAACAGCTTGCACGGAGCTTACACAGATACGCAGTATTTT
CANSLHGAYTDTQYF
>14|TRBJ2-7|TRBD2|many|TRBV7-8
TGTGCCAGCAGCTTAGTGGGACTAGGCTACGAGCAGTACTTC
CASSLVGLGYEQYF
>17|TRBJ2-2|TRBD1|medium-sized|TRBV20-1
TGCAGTGCTAGAGATTTAGTGGGTACAGGGGAGACCGGGGAGCTGTTTTTT
CSARDLVGTGETGELFF
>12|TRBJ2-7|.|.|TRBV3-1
TGTGCCAGCAGCCAAGTGGTTTACGAGCAGTACTTC
CASSQVVYEQYF
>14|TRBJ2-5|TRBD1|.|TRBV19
TGTGCCAGTAGTATTGGGCAGGGGGTTGAGACCCAGTACTTC
CASSIGQGVETQYF
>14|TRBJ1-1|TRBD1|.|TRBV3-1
TGTGCCAGCAGCCAACAGGGGGGATACACTGAAGCTTTCTTT
CASSQQGGYTEAFF
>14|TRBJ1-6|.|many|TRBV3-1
TGTGCCAGCACCTATAACCCGGGACGTTCACCCCTCCACTTT
CASTYNPGRSPLHF
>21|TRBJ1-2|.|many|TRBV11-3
TGTGCCAGCAGCTTAGGAGCTGGGACATTCGAGACCGGAAACCGTGCCTATGGCTACACCTTC
CASSLGAGTFETGNRAYGYTF
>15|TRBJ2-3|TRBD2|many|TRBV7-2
TGTGCCAGCAGCCGGACTAGCAGAAGCACAGATACGCAGTATTTT
CASSRTSRSTDTQYF